The present T cell receptor beta chain was sequenced within a study of control samples from healthy donors and cancer patients. Germline-derived CDR1 and CDR2 are LGHNT and FRNRAP. V was trimmed by 6 bases and J by 3 bases, leaving 12 bases between them. The CDR3 sequence is 14 residues long. The data were produced by immunoSEQ multiplex PCR, yet TCRdb's version contains in-frame clones alone and is incomplete. The table has approximately 71,000 clones, roughly nine tenths seen once. The chain has TRBV12-5 and TRBJ1-3, with D unclear. Sequencing used PBMCs. This TCR was sampled from a man aged 55 to 70 with lung cancer. The CDR3 DNA sequence: TGTGCTAGTGGGGCGGGGAGTGGTGGAAACACCATATATTTT. Protein: CASGAGSGGNTIYF.